These 10 T cell receptor beta chains were all obtained from the same sample, sequenced in a study of glioma-infiltrating T cells. Amplification of TCR alpha and beta CDR3 regions from RNA used iRepertoire nested multiplex PCR. One entry per CDR3 protein, called by TCRdb with MiXCR from the multiplex PCR reads. The repertoire includes about 94,000 distinct CDR3 sequences, about a quarter of them detected once, and 5.5% to 7.5% sits in the top ten. The sequencing sample was made of glioma tissue, nonneoplastic brain tissue, or PBMCs (not recorded which). These receptors came from a human donor with low-grade glioma or glioblastoma, undergoing nonglioma brain surgery, or in good health (not recorded which).

The table lists this clonotype with a count of one. The chain carries TRBV7-6 and TRBJ2-1; 7 positions match TRBD2. The CDR3 has 16 amino acids. The trim removed 1 base at V and 7 bases at J, leaving 10 bases unmatched. Germline CDR1 reads SGHVS; CDR2 reads FNYEAQ. The CDR3 bases are TGTGCCAGCAGCTTAGGGGAAGCGGGGAACCGGAATGAGCAGTTCTTC. It specifies CASSLGEAGNRNEQFF.

This clonotype came up many times. This rearrangement joins TRBV7-9 to TRBJ2-5, with D unresolved. V was clipped by 5 bases and J by 5 bases, with 12 bases between them. The germline gives CDR1 SEHNR, CDR2 FQNEAQ (reference sequence). CDR3 length equals 13 residues. CDR3 nucleotide sequence: TGTGCCAGCAGCCCTTACTTAGGGGAGACCCAGTACTTC. Translation gives CASSPYLGETQYF.

This clonotype showed up many times. The chain carries TRBV20-1 and TRBJ1-6, with a tentative D call TRBD1 (5 bases). The ends were cut back, 6 bases at V and 7 bases at J, with 13 bases in the middle. In germline, CDR1 is DFQATT, CDR2 SNEGSKA (reference sequence). The CDR3 has 13 amino acids. The CDR3 is CSASGVANSPLHF. Written as DNA, the CDR3 is TGCAGTGCGTCGGGGGTTGCGAATTCACCCCTCCACTTT.

Concerning this clonotype itself: Possible read error: a much larger clone is one base away. The rearrangement links TRBV6-5 to TRBJ1-1; TRBD1 aligns across 7 bases. The CDR3 length is 16 residues. CDR1 and CDR2 (germline): MNHEY, SVGAGI. V was pared by 5 bases and J by 1 base, with 10 bases of the junction left unmatched. The CDR3 DNA reads as TGTGCCAGCAGTACAACAGGGGTCGGGGCGAACACTGAAGCTTTCTTT. Translated: CASSTTGVGANTEAFF.

This clonotype was seen repeatedly, ten times or more. The chain employs TRBV20-1 and TRBJ2-5, with 11 positions matching TRBD1. The CDR3 is 16 residues long. Germline CDR1 is DFQATT and CDR2 is SNEGSKA (reference sequence). Germline trimming cut 5 bases from V and 5 bases from J; bases unmatched to any gene: 13. CDR3 sequence reads: CSAASGQGARAETQYF. The CDR3 coding sequence is TGCAGTGCTGCGAGCGGACAGGGGGCGAGAGCGGAGACCCAGTACTTC.

This clonotype showed up many times. Written as DNA, the CDR3 is TGTGCCACCAGTAACAGGGTTGGAACTGAAGCTTTCTTT. This sequence encodes CATSNRVGTEAFF. The chain links TRBV24-1 to TRBJ1-1; a weak D match, TRBD1 (6 bases). V lost 6 bases and J 5 bases, leaving 12 bases between the germline ends. CDR1 and CDR2 (germline): KGHDR, SFDVKD. This CDR3 has 13 amino acids.

The chain has TRBV2 and TRBJ1-6; D not certain. Germline assignment: CDR1 SNHLY and CDR2 FYNNEI. The CDR3 contains 15 residues. The V gene lost 6 bases and the J gene lost 9 bases, with 18 bases spanning the gap. CDR3 in amino acids: CASRTQGNNGSPLHF. In DNA, the CDR3 is TGTGCCAGCAGGACACAAGGAAATAATGGTTCACCCCTCCACTTT.

The chain couples TRBV2 to TRBJ1-4; D gene uncertain. The ends were cut back, 6 bases at V and 4 bases at J, with 15 bases in the middle. There are 15 residues in the CDR3. CDR1 is SNHLY, CDR2 FYNNEI, per germline. The CDR3 region has the DNA TGTGCCAGCAGATCTAGACGGACTAATAATGAAAAACTGTTTTTT. Amino acid sequence: CASRSRRTNNEKLFF.

The chain has TRBV3-1 and TRBJ1-2; 10 bases are a match to TRBD1. Trimming took 3 bases from V and 4 from J; bases not matched to a gene: 2. The germline CDR1 and CDR2 sequences are LGHDT and YNNKEL (reference sequence). CDR3 length: 14 residues. The CDR3 coding sequence is TGTGCCAGCAGCCAGGGACAGGGGCCCTATGGCTACACCTTC. Translated, it gives CASSQGQGPYGYTF.

Comment on this clonotype: A much larger clone lies one base from this, so it may be a read error. This rearrangement joins TRBV6-2 or TRBV6-3 to TRBJ2-7; D call uncertain. Trimming cost V 8 bases and J 0 bases, with 14 bases left between them. Germline CDR1 and CDR2: MNHEY and SVGEGT. This CDR3 comprises 14 residues. DNA of the CDR3: TGTGCCAGCGTACCAGCTACTACCTCCTACGAGCAGTACTTC. Its protein product is CASVPATTSYEQYF.